This is a list of T cell receptor beta chains from one sample in a study of blood T cell repertoires in COVID-19. Libraries were prepared by immunoSEQ multiplex PCR; TCRdb keeps only in-frame clonotypes and omits some of them. This sample has 150,000 or so clones; approximately 87% occur once, and the top ten carry 10%. Sequencing was carried out using peripheral blood. Source of these receptors: a woman in her sixties or seventies with COVID-19, enrolled during active disease. The CDR3 runs from the conserved cysteine through the conserved F or W. The D gene is left open where the match is weak. The listing skips clone size in some rows; elsewhere it reads once, few, many or a size class.

abundance: NA; j_gene: TRBJ1-2; v_gene: TRBV7-2; d_gene: TRBD1; CDR3nt: TGTGCCAGCAGCTTAGCGCTTAACAGGGGAACGCAGGGCTACACCTTC; CDR3aa: CASSLALNRGTQGYTF
abundance: NA; j_gene: TRBJ2-1; v_gene: TRBV6-5; d_gene: NA; CDR3nt: TGTGCCAGCAGTTACGGAGGCAGCTCCTACAATGAGCAGTTCTTC; CDR3aa: CASSYGGSSYNEQFF
abundance: NA; j_gene: TRBJ2-3; v_gene: TRBV5-4; d_gene: TRBD1; CDR3nt: TGTGCCAGCAGTATTACAGGGGGTGATACTACGCAGTATTTT; CDR3aa: CASSITGGDTTQYF
abundance: once; j_gene: TRBJ1-1; v_gene: TRBV7-9; d_gene: NA; CDR3nt: TGTGCCAGCAGCTTAGGAGGAGCGAACACTGAAGCTTTCTTT; CDR3aa: CASSLGGANTEAFF
abundance: NA; j_gene: TRBJ2-5; v_gene: TRBV18; d_gene: TRBD2; CDR3nt: TGTGCCAGCTCACCTCAGCGGGGGGTTGGAGAGACCCAGTACTTC; CDR3aa: CASSPQRGVGETQYF
abundance: NA; j_gene: TRBJ1-2; v_gene: TRBV25-1; d_gene: NA; CDR3nt: TGTGCCAGCAGTGAAGCAGTTGGTGGCTACACCTTC; CDR3aa: CASSEAVGGYTF
abundance: NA; j_gene: TRBJ1-5; v_gene: TRBV5-1; d_gene: TRBD1; CDR3nt: TGCGCCAGCAGCCCCGGACAGGGGGCGACGCCCCAGCATTTT; CDR3aa: CASSPGQGATPQHF
abundance: NA; j_gene: TRBJ1-2; v_gene: TRBV5-4; d_gene: TRBD1; CDR3nt: TGTGCCAGCAGCGGGGGACAGCCGAACTATGGCTACACCTTC; CDR3aa: CASSGGQPNYGYTF
abundance: NA; j_gene: TRBJ2-3; v_gene: TRBV5-6; d_gene: NA; CDR3nt: TGTGCCAGCAGCCCAACGGCGGGTACGCAGTATTTT; CDR3aa: CASSPTAGTQYF
abundance: NA; j_gene: TRBJ2-5; v_gene: TRBV5-4; d_gene: TRBD2; CDR3nt: TGTGCCAGCAGCTTGGAGCGGGGGGCCAGGGAGACCCAGTACTTC; CDR3aa: CASSLERGARETQYF
abundance: NA; j_gene: TRBJ2-7; v_gene: TRBV4-2; d_gene: TRBD1; CDR3nt: TGTGCCAGCAGCCAACCCACCGGGACAGGATTACGCCTCCCCTACGAGCAGTACTTC; CDR3aa: CASSQPTGTGLRLPYEQYF
abundance: NA; j_gene: TRBJ2-5; v_gene: TRBV2; d_gene: NA; CDR3nt: TGTGCCAGCACCCCTAGTTGGGAGACCCAGTACTTC; CDR3aa: CASTPSWETQYF
abundance: NA; j_gene: TRBJ2-7; v_gene: TRBV5-1; d_gene: TRBD2; CDR3nt: TGCGCCAGCAGCTTGGCCTGGGCTAGCGGGATGACCTACGAGCAGTACTTC; CDR3aa: CASSLAWASGMTYEQYF
abundance: NA; j_gene: TRBJ1-2; v_gene: TRBV3-1/TRBV3-2; d_gene: TRBD1; CDR3nt: TGTGCCAGCAGCCCCTATAACAGGGGGACCTATGGCTACACCTTC; CDR3aa: CASSPYNRGTYGYTF
abundance: NA; j_gene: TRBJ1-6; v_gene: TRBV10-2; d_gene: NA; CDR3nt: TGCGCCAGCAGTGAAGGTCGGGGGGGAATTAATTCACCCCTCCACTTT; CDR3aa: CASSEGRGGINSPLHF
abundance: NA; j_gene: TRBJ2-3; v_gene: TRBV2; d_gene: TRBD2; CDR3nt: TGTGCCAGCAGTCTCGGACTAGCGGGGGGGCTCGGCACAGATACGCAGTATTTT; CDR3aa: CASSLGLAGGLGTDTQYF
abundance: NA; j_gene: TRBJ1-6; v_gene: TRBV5-4; d_gene: TRBD1; CDR3nt: TGTGCCAGCAGCTGGGGACAGGGGAAGAATCGTTCACCCCTCCACTTT; CDR3aa: CASSWGQGKNRSPLHF
abundance: once; j_gene: TRBJ1-2; v_gene: TRBV4-2; d_gene: TRBD1; CDR3nt: TGTGCCAGCAGCGATAAGACCGGGGGATACAGGGGTGGTTGGGGCTACACCTTC; CDR3aa: CASSDKTGGYRGGWGYTF
abundance: NA; j_gene: TRBJ1-1; v_gene: TRBV19; d_gene: NA; CDR3nt: TGTGCCAGTAGTATTGGGGAGGGTACTGAAGCTTTCTTT; CDR3aa: CASSIGEGTEAFF
abundance: NA; j_gene: TRBJ2-3; v_gene: TRBV4-1; d_gene: TRBD2; CDR3nt: TGCGCCAGCAGCCAAGAAAGGCGGGGGGGCCTGTGGACAGATACGCAGTATTTT; CDR3aa: CASSQERRGGLWTDTQYF
abundance: NA; j_gene: TRBJ2-7; v_gene: TRBV5-1; d_gene: NA; CDR3nt: TGCGCCAGCAGCGTGAGGTGGACAGCCGACGAGCAGTACTTC; CDR3aa: CASSVRWTADEQYF
abundance: NA; j_gene: TRBJ2-1; v_gene: TRBV9; d_gene: TRBD1; CDR3nt: TGTGCCAGCAGCTCAAGGGCAGGGGGCTCCTACAATGAGCAGTTCTTC; CDR3aa: CASSSRAGGSYNEQFF